Listed here is a single T cell receptor (beta chain). Its specificity is not known. Germline V gives CDR1 KGHSH, CDR2 LQKENI. The CDR3 has 17 amino acids. J gave up 2 bases and V 6 bases, and 7 bases lay outside the gene matches. These data come from a study of beta chain features in type 1 diabetes. Points from the study as a whole: Patients' naive, central memory and Treg TCRB repertoires seemed closer to one another than those of healthy donors. Insertion counts at VDJ junctions were lower in type 1 diabetes patients, who also showed more deletions there. Any HLA effect on TCRB rearrangement was left unresolved by small sub-analyses.

What was sequenced were expressed TCRB transcripts, since all of the isolated RNA had been reverse transcribed. The data were produced by immunoSEQ multiplex PCR, yet TCRdb's version contains in-frame clones alone and is incomplete. Altogether more than 85,000 clones are present, about 40% being singletons, with the ten largest covering less than 0.08%. The receptor comes from a woman between 18 and 29 years old in good health. V usage is TRBV18 and J usage is TRBJ2-3, with 14 bases matching TRBD2. Sequencing was carried out using stem cell memory CD4+ T cells from blood. CDR3 DNA sequence: TGTGCCAGCTCGCCCCGGACTAGCGGGAGGTTCACAGATACGCAGTATTTT. This encodes CASSPRTSGRFTDTQYF. The full variable domain, completed using reference TRBV18 and TRBJ2-3, is NAGVMQNPRHLVRRRGQEARLRCSPMKGHSHVYWYRQLPEEGLKFMVYLQKENIIDESGMPKERFSAEFPKEGPSILRIQQVVRGDSAAYFCASSPRTSGRFTDTQYFGPGTRLTVL.